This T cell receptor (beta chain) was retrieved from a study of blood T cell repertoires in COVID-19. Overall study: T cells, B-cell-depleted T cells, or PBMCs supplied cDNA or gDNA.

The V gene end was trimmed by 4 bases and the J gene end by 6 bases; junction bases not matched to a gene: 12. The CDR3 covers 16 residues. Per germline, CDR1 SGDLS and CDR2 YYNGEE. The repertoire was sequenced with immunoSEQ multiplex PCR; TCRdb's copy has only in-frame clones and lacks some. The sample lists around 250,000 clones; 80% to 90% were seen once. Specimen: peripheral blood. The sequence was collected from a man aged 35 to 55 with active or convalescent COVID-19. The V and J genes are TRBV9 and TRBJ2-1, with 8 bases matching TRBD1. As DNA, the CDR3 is TGTGCCAGCAGCCCTCCATTGCAGGGGGCGATCAATGAGCAGTTCTTC. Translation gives CASSPPLQGAINEQFF.